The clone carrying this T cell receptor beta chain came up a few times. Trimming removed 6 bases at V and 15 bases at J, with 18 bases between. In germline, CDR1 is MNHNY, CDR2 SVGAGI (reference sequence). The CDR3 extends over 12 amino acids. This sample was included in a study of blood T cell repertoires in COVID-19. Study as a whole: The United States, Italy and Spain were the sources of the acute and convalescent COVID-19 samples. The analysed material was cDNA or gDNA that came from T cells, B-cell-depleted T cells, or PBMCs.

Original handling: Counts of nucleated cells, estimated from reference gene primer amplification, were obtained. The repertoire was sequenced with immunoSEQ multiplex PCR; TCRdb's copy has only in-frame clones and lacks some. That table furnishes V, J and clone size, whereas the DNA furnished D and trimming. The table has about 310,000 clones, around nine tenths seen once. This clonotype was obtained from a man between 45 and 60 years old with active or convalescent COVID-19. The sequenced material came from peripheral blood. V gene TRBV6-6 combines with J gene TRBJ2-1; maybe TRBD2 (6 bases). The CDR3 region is CASRSIADYGFF. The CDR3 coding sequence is TGTGCCAGCAGATCGATAGCGGACTACGGGTTCTTC.